This entry lists 12 T cell receptor beta chains sequenced from one sample in a study of long-term antiretroviral therapy in people with HIV. Assay version v3.0 of immunoSEQ was used, and it was run at survey level. Generated by immunoSEQ multiplex PCR, the TCRdb table keeps only in-frame clones and is missing some. The sample carries fewer than 40,000 clones, approximately 86% recorded once. The sample was unsorted PBMCs, taken just before starting antiretroviral therapy. All receptors derive from a young woman with HIV.

This chain connects TRBV7-9 to TRBJ2-1, with TRBD1 identical over 11 bases. This CDR3 is 15 amino acids long. Germline V gene data show CDR1 as SEHNR and CDR2 as FQNEAQ (reference sequence). Trimming at V came to 2 bases and at J to 9 bases, leaving 6 bases not matched to a gene. As DNA, the CDR3 is TGTGCCAGCAGCTTATCGCGGGACAGGGGGTCTGAGCAGTTCTTC. This sequence encodes CASSLSRDRGSEQFF.

The CDR3 region is CAILSAPGSPLHF. The DNA of the CDR3 is TGTGCCATTCTGTCCGCGCCAGGATCACCCCTCCACTTT. The rearrangement uses TRBV10-3 and TRBJ1-6; D unclear. The CDR3 spans 13 residues. CDR1 ENHRY and CDR2 SYGVKD come from the germline V gene. Deletions cut 9 bases from V and 10 bases from J, with 16 bases between.

As DNA, the CDR3 is TGTGCCAGCAGCCACTCCGGGACAGTCGAAAAACTGTTTTTT. It yields the protein CASSHSGTVEKLFF. This chain uses TRBV7-9 with TRBJ1-4; 7 bases are a match to TRBD1. The CDR3 sequence is 14 residues long. V shed 5 bases, J shed 8 bases, and the junction held 8 bases outside the gene matches. Germline V gene sequence: CDR1 SEHNR, CDR2 FQNEAQ (reference sequence). Combining the CDR3 with reference TRBV7-9 and TRBJ1-4 gives the whole variable domain DTGVSQNPRHKITKRGQNVTFRCDPISEHNRLYWYRQTLGQGPEFLTYFQNEAQLEKSRLLSDRFSAERPKGSFSTLEIQRTEQGDSAMYLCASSHSGTVEKLFFGSGTQLSVL.

The CDR3 DNA sequence: TGTGCCAGCAGTTCCACGGGGTCTGAAGCTTTCTTT. Protein sequence: CASSSTGSEAFF. This chain joins TRBV6-6 and TRBJ1-1, with D hard to call. In germline, CDR1 is MNHNY, CDR2 SVGAGI (reference sequence). CDR3 size: 12 residues. V lost 4 bases and J lost 6, with 9 bases in between.

The CDR3, as DNA: TGTGCCAGCAGCCTACGGGACAGGGCTAACTATGGCTACACCTTC. Translation gives CASSLRDRANYGYTF. The chain combines TRBV9 with TRBJ1-2; TRBD1 aligns across 9 bases. This CDR3 comprises 15 residues. The germline V gene has CDR1 SGDLS and CDR2 YYNGEE. With 4 bases clipped from V and 0 bases from J, the junction kept 4 bases outside the gene matches.

This clone came up once. J is TRBJ2-2 and V is TRBV7-8; 8 nucleotides line up with TRBD2. The CDR3 covers 17 residues. With 1 base clipped from V and 6 bases from J, the junction kept 10 bases outside the gene matches. The germline V gene has CDR1 SGHVS and CDR2 FQNEAQ. CDR3 in DNA: TGTGCCAGCAGCTTAGAAGGGGTAGCGGGATGGTCCGGGGAGCTGTTTTTT. It specifies CASSLEGVAGWSGELFF.

The rearrangement joins TRBV5-6 to TRBJ1-5; D ambiguous. The CDR3 extends over 14 amino acids. Germline assignment: CDR1 SGHDT and CDR2 YYEEEE. V gave up 1 base and J gave up 3 bases, with 8 bases separating them. The CDR3 sequence is CASSLIGVNQPQHF. In nucleotides, the CDR3 is TGTGCCAGCAGCTTGATCGGGGTCAATCAGCCCCAGCATTTT.

This chain joins TRBV28 and TRBJ2-5, with 8 bases lining up with TRBD1. The CDR3 contains 14 residues. The germline V gene has CDR1 MDHEN and CDR2 SYDVKM. The V segment lost 4 bases and the J segment 5 bases; nucleotides outside the gene matches: 6. This chain's CDR3 is CASSSTHRGETQYF. Written as DNA, the CDR3 is TGTGCCAGCAGTTCCACCCACAGGGGGGAGACCCAGTACTTC.

The rearrangement uses TRBV7-3 and TRBJ2-7; TRBD2 aligns across 10 bases. The CDR3 runs 14 residues. Germline V gene sequence: CDR1 SGHTA, CDR2 FQGTGA. V trimming: 2 bases; J trimming: 7 bases; junction bases outside the gene matches: 5. The CDR3, as DNA: TGTGCCAGCAGCTTACTAGCGGGAGCGGGAGAGCAGTACTTC. Protein: CASSLLAGAGEQYF.

This clone was observed a few times. This rearrangement joins TRBV7-9 to TRBJ1-3; 8 bases are a match to TRBD1. Trimming cost V 8 bases and J 4 bases; bases outside gene matches: 16. This CDR3 contains 17 residues. Germline V gene sequence: CDR1 SEHNR, CDR2 FQNEAQ (reference sequence). The CDR3 protein is CASLVQGAGRSGNTIYF. The CDR3 region has the DNA TGTGCCAGCCTAGTTCAGGGGGCAGGGCGGTCCGGAAACACCATATATTTT.

This rearrangement joins TRBV15 to TRBJ2-3; D is ambiguous. CDR1 is LNHNV, CDR2 YYDKDF, per germline (reference sequence). The CDR3 is 13 residues long. V was pared by 4 bases and J by 9 bases, with 14 bases between. The CDR3 DNA reads TGTGCCACCAGCACTGCTGATTCGAGAACGCAGTATTTT. This gives the protein CATSTADSRTQYF.

The V gene is TRBV28, the J gene TRBJ1-1; the D gene is possibly TRBD1 (5 bases). The CDR3 sequence is 16 residues long. CDR1 is MDHEN, CDR2 SYDVKM, per germline. Trimming pared 5 bases from V and 1 base from J, leaving 17 bases between. The CDR3 coding sequence is TGTGCCAGCAGTCCCATCACAGGAGTTCGGAACACTGAAGCTTTCTTT. Protein product: CASSPITGVRNTEAFF.